The clone carrying this T cell receptor beta chain has a handful of counts. As yet, its antigen is unknown. The data were taken from a study of identical twins. Study results and caveats: Among monozygotic twins, out-of-frame TCR alpha sharing exceeded what models predicted. Beta clonotypes that were abundant in cord blood contained fewer insertions, a pattern absent from memory repertoires.

Carrying unique molecular identifiers, the cDNA also gained a universal primer site through template switching. In TCRdb, the 5' RACE reads were re-called with MiXCR into one record per CDR3 protein. Among about 530,000 distinct CDR3 sequences listed, about a fifth were seen once. The sample was also linked to a second study, of yellow fever vaccine responses in identical twins. That publication notes: Twins' vaccine T cell responses reportedly seemed partly convergent and partly personalized.

The sequencing sample was made of CD4+ T cells sorted from blood. This TCR was sampled from a woman aged 18-29 years in good health.

CDR3 nucleotides: TGCAGCGTTGAAGGGGACAGGAAGAACTATGGCTACACCTTC. It translates to CSVEGDRKNYGYTF. The rearrangement joins TRBV29-1 to TRBJ1-2, with 8 nucleotides matching TRBD1. Losses at the gene ends were 1 base for V and 2 bases for J; bases not matched to a gene: 3. The CDR3 sequence is 14 residues long. CDR1 and CDR2 (germline): SQVTM, ANQGSEA.